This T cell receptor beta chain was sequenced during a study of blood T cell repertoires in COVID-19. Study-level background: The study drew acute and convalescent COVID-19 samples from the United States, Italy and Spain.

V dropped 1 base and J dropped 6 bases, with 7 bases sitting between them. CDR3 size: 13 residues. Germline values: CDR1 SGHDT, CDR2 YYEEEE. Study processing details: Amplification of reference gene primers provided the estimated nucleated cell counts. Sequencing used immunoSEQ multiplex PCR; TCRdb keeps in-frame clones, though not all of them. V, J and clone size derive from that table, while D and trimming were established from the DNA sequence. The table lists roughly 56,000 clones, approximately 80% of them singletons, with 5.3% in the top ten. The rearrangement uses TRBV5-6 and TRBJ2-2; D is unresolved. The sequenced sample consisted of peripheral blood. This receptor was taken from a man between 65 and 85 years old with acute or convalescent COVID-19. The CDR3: CASSLPSPGELFF. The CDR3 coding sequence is TGTGCCAGCAGCTTGCCCTCCCCCGGGGAGCTGTTTTTT.